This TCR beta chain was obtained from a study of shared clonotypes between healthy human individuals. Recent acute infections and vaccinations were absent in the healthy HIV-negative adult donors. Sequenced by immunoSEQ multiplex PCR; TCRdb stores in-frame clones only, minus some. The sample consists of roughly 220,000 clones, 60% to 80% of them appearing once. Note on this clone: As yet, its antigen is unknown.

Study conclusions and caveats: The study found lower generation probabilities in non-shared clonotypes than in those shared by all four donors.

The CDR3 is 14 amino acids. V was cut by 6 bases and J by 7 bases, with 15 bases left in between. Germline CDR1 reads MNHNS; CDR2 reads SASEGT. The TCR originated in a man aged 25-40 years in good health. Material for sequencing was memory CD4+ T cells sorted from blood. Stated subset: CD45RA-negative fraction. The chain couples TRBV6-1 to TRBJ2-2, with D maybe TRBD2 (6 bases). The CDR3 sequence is CASRYNWGDGELFF. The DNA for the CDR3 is TGTGCCAGCAGATACAACTGGGGGGACGGGGAGCTGTTTTTT.